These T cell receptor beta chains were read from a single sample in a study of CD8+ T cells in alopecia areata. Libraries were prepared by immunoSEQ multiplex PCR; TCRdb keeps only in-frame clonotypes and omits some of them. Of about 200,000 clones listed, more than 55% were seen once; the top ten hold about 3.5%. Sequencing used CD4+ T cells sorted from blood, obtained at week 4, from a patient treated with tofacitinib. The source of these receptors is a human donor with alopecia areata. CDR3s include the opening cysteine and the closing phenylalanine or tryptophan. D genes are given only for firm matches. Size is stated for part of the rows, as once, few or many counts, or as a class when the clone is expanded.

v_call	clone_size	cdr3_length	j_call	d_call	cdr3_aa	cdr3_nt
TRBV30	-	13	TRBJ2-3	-	CAWSVPSTDTQYF	TGTGCCTGGAGTGTCCCCAGCACAGATACGCAGTATTTT
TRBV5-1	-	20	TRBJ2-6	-	CASSSRTRGPHPPGANVLTF	TGCGCCAGCAGCTCTCGGACCAGGGGCCCCCACCCACCTGGGGCCAACGTCCTGACTTTC
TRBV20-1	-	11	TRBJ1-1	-	CSARGGVEAFF	TGCAGTGCTAGAGGCGGAGTTGAAGCTTTCTTT
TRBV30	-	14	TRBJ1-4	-	CAWSGRVRSGKLFF	TGTGCCTGGAGTGGCAGGGTCAGATCTGGAAAACTGTTTTTT
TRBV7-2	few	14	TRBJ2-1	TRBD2	CASSPGGPYNEQFF	TGTGCCAGCAGCCCGGGGGGGCCCTACAATGAGCAGTTCTTC
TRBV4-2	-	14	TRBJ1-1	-	CASSRIRGNTEAFF	TGTGCCAGCAGCCGTATCAGGGGGAACACTGAAGCTTTCTTT
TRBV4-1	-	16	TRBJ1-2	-	CASSQVGGRQTNGYTF	TGCGCCAGCAGCCAAGTTGGGGGCAGGCAGACCAATGGCTACACCTTC
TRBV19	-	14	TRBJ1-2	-	CASRSEGMNYGYTF	TGTGCCAGTAGATCGGAGGGGATGAACTATGGCTACACCTTC
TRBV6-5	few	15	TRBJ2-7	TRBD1	CASSYSQTGGLEQYF	TGTGCCAGCAGTTACTCCCAGACAGGGGGCCTCGAGCAGTACTTC
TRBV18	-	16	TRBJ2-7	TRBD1	CASSPNTGQGAHEQYF	TGTGCCAGCTCACCAAATACGGGACAGGGGGCCCACGAGCAGTACTTC
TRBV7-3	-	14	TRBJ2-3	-	CASSLAPRADTQYF	TGTGCCAGCAGCTTAGCGCCCAGGGCAGATACGCAGTATTTT
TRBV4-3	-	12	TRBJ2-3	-	CASSQEGGSQYF	TGCGCCAGCAGCCAAGAGGGGGGTTCGCAGTATTTT
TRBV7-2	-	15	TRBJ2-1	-	CASSSRDISYNEQFF	TGTGCCAGCAGCTCGAGGGACATCTCCTACAATGAGCAGTTCTTC
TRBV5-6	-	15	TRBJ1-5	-	CASSLEGSGNQPQHF	TGTGCCAGCAGCTTGGAGGGGTCTGGCAATCAGCCCCAGCATTTT
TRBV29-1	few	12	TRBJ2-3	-	CSAGPSTDTQYF	TGCAGCGCGGGACCGAGCACAGATACGCAGTATTTT
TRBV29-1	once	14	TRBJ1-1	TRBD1	CSVEVRQGYTEAFF	TGCAGCGTTGAAGTAAGACAGGGTTACACTGAAGCTTTCTTT
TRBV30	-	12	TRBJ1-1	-	CAWGGTRTEAFF	TGTGCCTGGGGGGGGACAAGGACTGAAGCTTTCTTT
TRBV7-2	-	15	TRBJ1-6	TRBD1	CASSPLDRGLSPLHF	TGTGCCAGCAGTCCTCTCGACAGGGGGCTGTCACCCCTCCACTTT
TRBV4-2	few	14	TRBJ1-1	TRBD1	CASSQGDRNTEAFF	TGTGCCAGCAGCCAAGGGGACAGGAACACTGAAGCTTTCTTT
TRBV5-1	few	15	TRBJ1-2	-	CASSLADTLSGGYTF	TGCGCCAGCAGCTTGGCAGACACCCTCTCGGGTGGCTACACCTTC
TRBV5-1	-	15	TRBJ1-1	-	CASSSADGRNTEAFF	TGCGCCAGCAGCTCGGCGGACGGCCGGAACACTGAAGCTTTCTTT
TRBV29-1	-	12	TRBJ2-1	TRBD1	CSVGDRLNEQFF	TGCAGCGTGGGGGACAGGCTCAATGAGCAGTTCTTC
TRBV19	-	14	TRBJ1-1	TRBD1	CASSIDRANTEAFF	TGTGCCAGTAGTATTGACAGGGCGAACACTGAAGCTTTCTTT
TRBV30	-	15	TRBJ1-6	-	CAWSVGQGGSSPLHF	TGTGCCTGGAGTGTAGGTCAGGGTGGATCTTCACCCCTCCACTTT
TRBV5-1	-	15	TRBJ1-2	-	CASSLRSALNYGYTF	TGCGCCAGCAGCTTGCGAAGTGCTTTAAACTATGGCTACACCTTC
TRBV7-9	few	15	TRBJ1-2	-	CASRSNARGIYGYTF	TGTGCCAGCAGGTCAAACGCGCGGGGGATCTATGGCTACACCTTC
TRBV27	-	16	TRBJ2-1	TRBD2	CASSFASGGSYNEQFF	TGTGCCAGCAGTTTTGCTAGCGGGGGCTCCTACAATGAGCAGTTCTTC
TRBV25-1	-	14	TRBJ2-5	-	CASSEPRGQETQYF	TGTGCCAGCAGTGAACCGAGGGGTCAAGAGACCCAGTACTTC
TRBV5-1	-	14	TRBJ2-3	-	CASRTGPSTDTQYF	TGCGCCAGCAGGACGGGGCCTAGCACAGATACGCAGTATTTT
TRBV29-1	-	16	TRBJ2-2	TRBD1	CSAGARQGPLTGELFF	TGCAGCGCTGGGGCCAGACAGGGGCCCCTCACCGGGGAGCTGTTTTTT
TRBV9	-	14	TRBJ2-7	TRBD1	CASSAGTGGYEQYF	TGTGCCAGCAGTGCCGGGACAGGCGGGTACGAGCAGTACTTC
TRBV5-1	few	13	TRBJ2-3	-	CASLGLFTDTQYF	TGCGCCAGTCTCGGACTTTTCACAGATACGCAGTATTTT
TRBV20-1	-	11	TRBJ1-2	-	CSAIDRIGYTF	TGCAGTGCTATCGACAGGATTGGCTACACCTTC
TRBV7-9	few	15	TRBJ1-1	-	CASSPARGAGTEAFF	TGTGCCAGCAGCCCTGCGAGGGGGGCTGGGACTGAAGCTTTCTTT
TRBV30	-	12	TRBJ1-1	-	CAWSGGNTEAFF	TGTGCCTGGAGCGGGGGGAACACTGAAGCTTTCTTT
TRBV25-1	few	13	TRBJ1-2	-	CASSGERIYGYTF	TGTGCCAGCAGTGGGGAGAGAATTTATGGCTACACCTTC
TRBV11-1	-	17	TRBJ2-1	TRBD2	CASSKYQTSGGYNEQFF	TGTGCCAGCAGCAAGTACCAGACTAGCGGGGGCTACAATGAGCAGTTCTTC
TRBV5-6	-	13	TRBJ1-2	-	CASSSDPRGGYTF	TGTGCCAGCAGCTCGGACCCTCGAGGTGGCTACACCTTC
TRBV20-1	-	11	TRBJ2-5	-	CSAPNQETQYF	TGCAGTGCTCCAAACCAAGAGACCCAGTACTTC
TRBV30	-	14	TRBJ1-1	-	CAWSVGGGDTEAFF	TGTGCCTGGAGTGTAGGGGGAGGGGACACTGAAGCTTTCTTT
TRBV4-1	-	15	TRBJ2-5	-	CASSQVLVGPETQYF	TGCGCCAGCAGCCAAGTATTGGTGGGGCCGGAGACCCAGTACTTC